The TCR beta chain described here comes from a study of graft-versus-host responses after intestinal transplantation. At the level of the study: Transplant recipients had multivisceral, liver-intestinal, or isolated intestinal grafts.

The CDR3 is 13 amino acids. With 4 bases removed from V and 4 bases from J, the gap between germline ends came to 10 bases. CDR1 is SGHRS and CDR2 is YFSETQ in the germline V gene. The study's findings and limits: Ileal or blood samples showed some GvH clones first, and such clones were also found in recipient marrow. Maximum circulating GvH clone levels tracked with early post-transplant HvG decreases.

Clones were read by immunoSEQ multiplex PCR, and TCRdb kept only the in-frame ones, dropping some. The data contain about 45,000 clones, roughly nine tenths of them singletons. A note on this clone: Its target is unknown.

Sequences were derived from PBMCs, sampled 524 days after transplant. The V gene is TRBV5-1, the J gene TRBJ2-3; perhaps D is TRBD1 or TRBD2 (5 bases each). This TCR derives from a human patient who received an intestinal transplant, so some T cells may come from the graft donor. CDR3 sequence reads: CASSRGASDTQYF. DNA for the CDR3: TGCGCCAGCAGCAGAGGGGCTTCAGATACGCAGTATTTT.